The next 7 T cell receptor beta chains were all read from a single sample in a study of blood T cell repertoires in COVID-19 (dated by TCRdb to the early 2020s). The library relied on the immunoSEQ multiplex PCR assay. In TCRdb, the immuneACCESS table is reduced to in-frame sequences with V and J assigned. These tables do not hold every clone; where another copy was compared, an unresolved V gene accounts for under half, and the others remain unexplained. This sample gives approximately 200,000 clones in total; around 81% of them show up just once. The ten biggest clones cover about 7% of the sample. Material: PBMCs or T cells enriched from blood (not recorded which). These receptors were taken from a woman between 40 and 55 years old with acute COVID-19.

The CDR3 nucleotides are TGTGCCAGCAGCTTTCGACAGGGGTATCACGAGCAGTACTTC. Protein sequence: CASSFRQGYHEQYF. The chain couples TRBV5-4 to TRBJ2-7; 8 bases line up with TRBD1. The germline gives CDR1 SGHNT, CDR2 YYREEE (reference sequence). With 2 bases clipped from V and 5 bases from J, the junction kept 6 bases outside the gene matches. This CDR3 comprises 14 residues. The full variable domain, its missing parts supplied by reference TRBV5-4 and TRBJ2-7, is ETGVTQSPTHLIKTRGQQVTLRCSSQSGHNTVSWYQQALGQGPQFIFQYYREEENGRGNFPPRFSGLQFPNYSSELNVNALELDDSALYLCASSFRQGYHEQYFGPGTRLTVT.

The chain couples TRBV5-1 to TRBJ2-6; D is perhaps TRBD1 (6 bases). Deletions cut 4 bases from V and 0 bases from J, with 8 bases between. The CDR3 is 15 residues long. In germline, CDR1 is SGHRS, CDR2 YFSETQ. The CDR3 spells CASSLGGSGANVLTF. The DNA for the CDR3 is TGCGCCAGCAGCCTAGGGGGCTCTGGGGCCAACGTCCTGACTTTC.

This chain links TRBV28 with TRBJ1-3; 7 bases agree with TRBD1. CDR1 is MDHEN and CDR2 is SYDVKM in the germline V gene. The CDR3 runs 14 residues. V lost 3 bases, J lost 4 bases, and 3 bases stayed unmatched. The CDR3 nucleotides are TGTGCCAGCAGTTTTAGGGGGCTCGGAAACACCATATATTTT. It encodes CASSFRGLGNTIYF.

This chain links TRBV5-6 with TRBJ1-2; the match to TRBD1 covers 10 bases. Germline V CDR1 and CDR2: SGHDT, YYEEEE. The length of the CDR3 is 15 residues. Trimming cost V 4 bases and J 4 bases; bases outside gene matches: 7. The CDR3 nucleotides read TGTGCCAGCAGCCTCGGGGACAGGGGTATCTATGGCTACACCTTC. As protein: CASSLGDRGIYGYTF.

This chain links TRBV6-5 with TRBJ2-2; TRBD1 agrees at 9 bases. This CDR3 comprises 16 residues. CDR1 and CDR2 from the germline V gene are MNHEY and SVGAGI. V was pared by 0 bases and J by 5 bases, with 4 bases of the junction left unmatched. The DNA of the CDR3 is TGTGCCAGCAGTTACTCTTGGGACAGGGAAACCGGGGAGCTGTTTTTT. Residues: CASSYSWDRETGELFF.

The genes are TRBV15 and TRBJ2-7; D may be TRBD1 (5 bases). Germline V gene data show CDR1 as LNHNV and CDR2 as YYDKDF (reference sequence). This CDR3 has 14 amino acids. V lost 5 bases and J lost 0, with 11 bases in between. The CDR3 DNA reads as TGTGCCACCAGCGCGGAAGGGGTCTCCTACGAGCAGTACTTC. Its protein product is CATSAEGVSYEQYF.

The chain carries TRBV2 and TRBJ2-5; 13 nucleotides match TRBD2. The CDR3 extends over 16 amino acids. Losses at the gene ends were 5 bases for V and 5 bases for J; bases not matched to a gene: 8. Germline V gene lookup returns CDR1 SNHLY and CDR2 FYNNEI. CDR3 sequence reads: CASSPRTSGSRETQYF. CDR3 DNA: TGTGCCAGCAGTCCCCGGACTAGCGGGAGTAGGGAGACCCAGTACTTC.